What follows is one T cell receptor (beta chain) and its context. There is no known antigen for this receptor. No base qualities exist here, and no much larger clone lies one base off it. Other nucleotide sequences in the sample specify the same CDR3. The data originate from a study of shared clonotypes between healthy human individuals (dated by TCRdb to the early 2020s). Background for the entire study: The cohort included three men and a couple of women between 18 and 49 years of age. Per donor, three plates each were used for CD4 naive and CD4 memory, two for CD8 naive, and one for CD8 memory. Between about 0.9 and 8.9 billion PBMCs per donor were obtained by leukapheresis. Blood TCR repertoires of about five healthy adults were deeply sequenced to estimate repertoire size and the extent of clonotype sharing between individuals. To increase sequencing depth and limit assay-specific biases, different laboratories used diverse techniques to prepare libraries and sequence TCR repertoires.

TCR CDR3 regions were amplified from genomic DNA by multiplex PCR using the deep immunoSEQ assay. For each cell subset, the extracted genomic DNA was distributed evenly across all wells of several immunoSEQ 96-well plates, and each plate served as one replicate. For sorted subsets, approximately 210 ng of genomic DNA, equivalent to around 30,000 T cell genomes, went into each replicate PCR. The purified libraries were quantified using a Qubit 3.0 fluorometer, sized with a Bioanalyzer 2100, and then quantified again using the KAPA Library Quantification kit. Each immunoSEQ 96-well plate was sequenced on its own single-read 150-cycle Illumina NextSeq 550 flow cell. The authors processed their data as follows. Because the immunoSEQ output held only junctional sequences and lacked quality scores, the filtering could not match the filtering applied to full-length reads. To assign V/J genes and CDR3, sequences were annotated using PyIR, a Python wrapper for IgBLAST v1.9, with IMGT germline references. Any read was removed if the V/J assignment was weak (E-value above 1e-6), the CDR3 was missing, or the read contained stop codons, out-of-frame junctions, or ambiguous translated residues. V3J clonotypes were defined as sequences sharing the same inferred V gene, J gene, and CDR3 amino acid sequence. To compute the percentage overlap between repertoires, the number of shared unique clonotypes was divided by the size of the smaller repertoire. Richness of each repertoire was evaluated using RTK rarefaction, the Chao1 estimator, and Recon v2.1 estimates of unobserved clonotypes. For all TCRbeta clonotypes obtained by the gDNA method from a handful of donors, generation probabilities were computed with OLGA. Entries here come from immuneACCESS through TCRdb and include only in-frame sequences with V and J called. Some clones fail to appear in such tables; in the studies checked, an unresolved V gene covers under half of the shortfall, and the cause of the remainder is unknown. D and trimming were read from the DNA, whereas the V and J calls and clone size are those reported in that table. The sample yields 2 million to 2.5 million clones; about 92% were counted once. The ten biggest clones cover about 0.41% of the sample.

Donors were healthy HIV-negative adults with no recently reported acute infections or vaccinations. Only Caucasian adults living in Nashville, Tennessee, USA were represented among the donors. CD4+ T cells were enriched by magnetic negative selection, after which naive cells were positively selected on CD45RA and the negative fraction was taken as the memory subset. Blood was collected by leukapheresis, and PBMCs were isolated by Ficoll-Histopaque density gradient centrifugation and then cryopreserved in liquid nitrogen vapor phase. Analytical flow cytometry was used to check the purity and quantity of every magnetically sorted T cell population. Genomic DNA was isolated from every sorted fraction and measured by UV absorbance on a Nanodrop 2000c. What the study reported, not specific to this receptor: Because the study included only a small number of donors, the genetic and exposure-history diversity represented was limited. Pairwise subsampling led to the expectation that sequencing depth would affect the degree of clonotype sharing among donors. Clonotypes shared by all four sorted-subset donors showed higher generation probabilities than non-shared clonotypes. Sharing across a few donors was observed for around 5% of naive CD4, about 4% of naive CD8, 2% to 2.5% of memory CD4, and about 0.4% of memory CD8 clonotypes. Sampling was restricted to blood, and TCR repertoires in tissues likely differ from the TCR repertoires found in blood. Incomplete sequencing was indicated by rarefaction of sorted-subset datasets, despite the large sequencing depth. Naive subsets generally had larger estimated clonotype richness than memory subsets did.

Sequences MDHEN (CDR1) and SYDVKM (CDR2) are obtained from the germline V gene. Reading from cysteine to phenylalanine, the CDR3 counts 12 amino acids. Only CDR3 DNA remains: 36 bases, in frame from the first base. The trim is 3 bases for V and 7 bases for J, with a gap of 7 bases between the germline ends. The clonotype originates from a man aged 18 to 30 in good health. Some clones in this sample may be carry-over from other donors' samples. The sample consisted of naive CD4+ T cells from PBMCs. The cell subset or site tag for this specimen amounts to: CD45RA+ positively selected. In this chain, TRBV28 is recombined with TRBJ1-5; the D gene identity is not certain. The sequenced DNA is TGTGCCAGCAGTTTGTCTGCCCAGCCCCAGCATTTT. Its protein reads: CASSLSAQPQHF.